These 27 T cell receptor beta chains came from one sample sequenced in a study of T cells in localized non-small cell lung cancer. Here immunoSEQ multiplex PCR was the method, and the copy in TCRdb shows in-frame clones only, minus some. The sample lists over 45,000 clones; roughly 80% were seen once. Sequenced here: peripheral blood, sampled before any cancer treatment. Receptor source: a man aged 35 to 69 with stage I squamous cell lung carcinoma.

J is TRBJ1-1 and V is TRBV5-1; the D gene is possibly TRBD1 (5 bases). Trimming shortened V by 0 bases and J by 0 bases, and 12 bases separated the two germline ends. CDR3 length equals 16 residues. The V gene's germline CDR1 is SGHRS and CDR2 YFSETQ. DNA for the CDR3: TGCGCCAGCAGCTTGGATGGGGCTGGGATGAACACTGAAGCTTTCTTT. It specifies CASSLDGAGMNTEAFF.

This rearrangement joins TRBV4-1 to TRBJ2-2; 8 nucleotides match TRBD1. The CDR3 consists of 18 residues. The junction had 13 bases not matched to a gene; V was cut back by 3 bases and J by 4 bases. Germline V gene data show CDR1 as MGHRA and CDR2 as YSYEKL. CDR3 nucleotide sequence: TGCGCCAGCAGCCATCCCACTCGGACAGGGATAAGCACCGGGGAGCTGTTTTTT. Protein sequence: CASSHPTRTGISTGELFF.

The rearrangement links TRBV28 to TRBJ1-2, with D maybe TRBD1 (5 bases). V was pared by 6 bases and J by 4 bases, with 15 bases between. The germline V gene encodes CDR1 MDHEN and CDR2 SYDVKM. This CDR3 contains 14 residues. CDR3 region: CASSTSLGGYGYTF. CDR3 nucleotide sequence: TGTGCCAGCAGCACTAGCCTTGGGGGCTATGGCTACACCTTC.

This sequence joins TRBV5-1 and TRBJ2-3; D is undetermined. This CDR3 spans 11 amino acids. V shed 0 bases and J shed 9 bases, with 5 bases lying between them. Germline CDR1 and CDR2: SGHRS and YFSETQ. The CDR3 reads CASSLGPTQYF. In nucleotides, the CDR3 is TGCGCCAGCAGCTTGGGCCCCACGCAGTATTTT.

The V call is TRBV27, the J call TRBJ2-1; TRBD1 or TRBD2 may be the D gene (5 bases each). V shed 2 bases and J shed 7 bases, with 18 bases lying between them. CDR1 MNHEY and CDR2 SMNVEV come from the germline V gene (reference sequence). The CDR3 runs 16 residues. DNA for the CDR3: TGTGCCAGCAGTTTAAGAGCAGGGTTGAGCGGTAATGAGCAGTTCTTC. It encodes CASSLRAGLSGNEQFF.

This rearrangement joins TRBV11-2 to TRBJ1-1; TRBD1 aligns across 7 bases. CDR1 is SGHAT and CDR2 is FQNNGV in the germline V gene. The ends lost 5 bases at V and 0 bases at J; junction bases unmatched: 6. The CDR3 is 15 amino acids. In nucleotides, the CDR3 is TGTGCCAGCAGCACTTCAGGGGGAGTGAACACTGAAGCTTTCTTT. Residues: CASSTSGGVNTEAFF. The full variable domain, with the rest looked up from reference TRBV11-2 and TRBJ1-1, is EAGVAQSPRYKIIEKRQSVAFWCNPISGHATLYWYQQILGQGPKLLIQFQNNGVVDDSQLPKDRFSAERLKGVDSTLKIQPAKLEDSAVYLCASSTSGGVNTEAFFGQGTRLTVV.

The chain is built from TRBV7-2 and TRBJ2-3; TRBD2 agrees at 12 bases. CDR1 and CDR2 (germline): SGHTA, FQGNSA. The V segment lost 0 bases and the J segment 6 bases; nucleotides outside the gene matches: 7. The CDR3 sequence is 17 residues long. This CDR3 reads CASSLASSSGGVDTQYF. CDR3 nucleotide sequence: TGTGCCAGCAGCTTAGCGTCGTCTAGCGGGGGGGTGGATACGCAGTATTTT.

This clone occurred a few times. This chain uses TRBV7-9 with TRBJ2-5, with 10 bases identical to TRBD1. The length of the CDR3 is 14 residues. Germline V gene data show CDR1 as SEHNR and CDR2 as FQNEAQ (reference sequence). V trimming: 4 bases; J trimming: 3 bases; junction bases outside the gene matches: 2. CDR3 nucleotide sequence: TGTGCCAGCAGCTCGGACAGGGGGAAAGAGACCCAGTACTTC. Protein product: CASSSDRGKETQYF.

The V and J genes are TRBV19 and TRBJ1-4; tentatively, D is TRBD1 (5 bases). The CDR3 runs 16 residues. V gave up 7 bases and J gave up 4 bases, with 19 bases separating them. Germline loops: CDR1 LNHDA, CDR2 SQIVND (reference sequence). CDR3 nucleotides: TGTGCCAGTATGACCCGAGTGGGACTGAATAATGAAAAACTGTTTTTT. Its protein product is CASMTRVGLNNEKLFF.

The V gene is TRBV4-2, the J gene TRBJ2-7, with 8 bases lining up with TRBD2. CDR1 is LGHNA and CDR2 is YNFKEQ in the germline V gene. V lost 0 bases, J lost 4 bases, and 5 bases stayed unmatched. CDR3 size: 15 residues. The CDR3 DNA follows: TGTGCCAGCAGCCAAGAGCAGGCGGGAGGATACGAGCAGTACTTC. Residues: CASSQEQAGGYEQYF.

This chain uses TRBV29-1 with TRBJ1-5; the D is unclear. The germline V and J ends were trimmed by 8 bases and 0 bases, with 11 bases remaining between them. The CDR3 extends over 13 amino acids. Germline V gene data show CDR1 as SQVTM and CDR2 as ANQGSEA. In DNA form, the CDR3 reads TGCAGCACAACCGCCTATAGCAATCAGCCCCAGCATTTT. This translates into CSTTAYSNQPQHF.

The V gene is TRBV5-1, the J gene TRBJ1-6; no firm D call. The CDR3 consists of 13 residues. V gave up 6 bases and J gave up 7 bases, with 11 bases separating them. CDR1 and CDR2 (germline): SGHRS, YFSETQ. The CDR3 bases are TGCGCCAGCAAGGTTGATGGGAATTCACCCCTCCACTTT. This gives the protein CASKVDGNSPLHF.

The V and J genes are TRBV18 and TRBJ1-5; 7 bases line up with TRBD1. From germline, CDR1 is KGHSH and CDR2 LQKENI. The CDR3 runs to 15 residues. V was pared by 6 bases and J by 0 bases, with 5 bases of the junction left unmatched. The DNA of the CDR3 is TGTGCCAGCTCGCCCACAGGGGCTAGCAATCAGCCCCAGCATTTT. The encoded protein is CASSPTGASNQPQHF.

V is TRBV5-1 and J is TRBJ2-7, with a tentative D call TRBD1 (6 bases). CDR3 length: 15 residues. Looked up from germline, CDR1 is SGHRS and CDR2 is YFSETQ. Trimming stripped 5 bases from V and 0 bases from J, with 15 bases between. This CDR3 is CASRSGTSLSYEQYF. The CDR3, as DNA: TGCGCCAGCAGGTCCGGGACATCTCTCTCCTACGAGCAGTACTTC.

This sequence joins TRBV7-8 and TRBJ2-7, with D uncertain. With 5 bases removed from V and 5 bases from J, the gap between germline ends came to 22 bases. CDR3 size: 16 residues. Looked up from germline, CDR1 is SGHVS and CDR2 is FQNEAQ. CDR3 sequence reads: CASSNMNSRAVHEQYF. The CDR3 DNA sequence: TGTGCCAGCAGCAATATGAACTCACGGGCGGTCCACGAGCAGTACTTC.

The rearrangement uses TRBV6-6 and TRBJ1-2; D gene uncertain. The CDR3 consists of 15 residues. Deletions cut 5 bases from V and 0 bases from J, with 13 bases between. Germline assignment: CDR1 MNHNY and CDR2 SVGAGI (reference sequence). The CDR3: CASSNTEVSNYGYTF. In nucleotides, the CDR3 is TGTGCCAGCAGTAATACAGAAGTTTCTAACTATGGCTACACCTTC.

The chain carries TRBV11-2 and TRBJ1-1; D is unclear. This CDR3 is built from 14 residues. CDR1 SGHAT and CDR2 FQNNGV come from the germline V gene. The V gene lost 5 bases and the J gene lost 0 bases, with 10 bases spanning the gap. In DNA, the CDR3 is TGTGCCAGCAGCCCCACAGTCCTGAACACTGAAGCTTTCTTT. Translating gives CASSPTVLNTEAFF. The whole variable domain, remainder taken from reference TRBV11-2 and TRBJ1-1, is EAGVAQSPRYKIIEKRQSVAFWCNPISGHATLYWYQQILGQGPKLLIQFQNNGVVDDSQLPKDRFSAERLKGVDSTLKIQPAKLEDSAVYLCASSPTVLNTEAFFGQGTRLTVV.

The gene calls are TRBV19 and TRBJ1-3; unclear D gene. Germline assignment: CDR1 LNHDA and CDR2 SQIVND (reference sequence). The length of the CDR3 is 15 residues. V was pared by 1 base and J by 4 bases, with 11 bases between. The CDR3 DNA sequence: TGTGCCAGTAGTATAGGGTCCGGTAAAGGAAACACCATATATTTT. Translated: CASSIGSGKGNTIYF.

This chain joins TRBV5-4 and TRBJ2-7; unclear D gene. CDR3 length equals 13 residues. V shed 5 bases and J shed 2 bases, with 11 bases lying between them. The germline gives CDR1 SGHNT, CDR2 YYREEE (reference sequence). CDR3 loop: CASSSPATYEQYF. The CDR3 nucleotides read TGTGCCAGCAGTTCCCCTGCGACCTACGAGCAGTACTTC.

The chain joins TRBV29-1 to TRBJ2-4; D is possibly TRBD1 (5 bases). V lost 4 bases and J lost 7, with 17 bases in between. CDR3 length: 14 residues. Germline-derived CDR1 and CDR2 are SQVTM and ANQGSEA. The CDR3 here is CSVGMGPPGNIQYF. CDR3 DNA sequence: TGCAGCGTTGGTATGGGGCCGCCAGGGAACATTCAGTACTTC.

The chain links TRBV19 to TRBJ1-2; TRBD1 is a possible D gene (6 bases). The CDR3 sequence is 13 residues long. Germline V CDR1 and CDR2: LNHDA, SQIVND (reference sequence). V dropped 6 bases and J dropped 3 bases, with 11 bases sitting between them. DNA of the CDR3: TGTGCCAGTAGAACAGGGTTCCACTATGGCTACACCTTC. It codes for CASRTGFHYGYTF. Looking up the rest from reference TRBV19 and TRBJ1-2 gives the full variable domain: DGGITQSPKYLFRKEGQNVTLSCEQNLNHDAMYWYRQDPGQGLRLIYYSQIVNDFQKGDIAEGYSVSREKKESFPLTVTSAQKNPTAFYLCASRTGFHYGYTFGSGTRLTVV.

The chain couples TRBV11-2 to TRBJ2-1; no firm D call. Trimming took off 5 bases at V and 3 bases at J, with 11 bases between the two ends. The CDR3 has 14 amino acids. Germline values: CDR1 SGHAT, CDR2 FQNNGV. The CDR3: CASSPSRVYNEQFF. In DNA form, the CDR3 reads TGTGCCAGCAGCCCCTCTAGGGTCTACAATGAGCAGTTCTTC.

The V gene is TRBV7-6, the J gene TRBJ2-2, with a possible D match to TRBD2 (5 bases). Germline CDR1 reads SGHVS; CDR2 reads FNYEAQ. V lost 4 bases to trimming and J lost 0 bases, with 12 bases between them. CDR3 length equals 16 residues. CDR3 nucleotides: TGTGCCAGCAGCTCCGGGAACGGGGCGAACACCGGGGAGCTGTTTTTT. As protein: CASSSGNGANTGELFF.

The rearrangement links TRBV7-2 to TRBJ2-5; D may be TRBD2 (5 bases). The V end lost 5 bases, the J end lost 6 bases, and 19 bases lay between the germline ends. This CDR3 contains 15 residues. Germline lookup yields CDR1 SGHTA and CDR2 FQGNSA. CDR3 residues: CASSPSLATRKTQYF. CDR3 coding DNA: TGTGCCAGCAGCCCATCCCTAGCAACCAGAAAGACCCAGTACTTC.

The chain links TRBV5-1 to TRBJ1-3, with 9 bases fitting TRBD1. V was pared by 7 bases and J by 4 bases, with 6 bases of the junction left unmatched. The CDR3 is made up of 14 amino acids. Germline loops: CDR1 SGHRS, CDR2 YFSETQ. Here the CDR3 reads CASAGTGQGNTIYF. The CDR3 bases are TGCGCCAGCGCCGGGACAGGGCAAGGAAACACCATATATTTT.

The chain has TRBV7-9 and TRBJ2-1; 13 bases line up with TRBD2. CDR1 is SEHNR, CDR2 FQNEAQ, per germline (reference sequence). Unmatched junction bases numbered 9, after V lost 4 bases and J lost 9 bases. This CDR3 comprises 16 residues. Written as DNA, the CDR3 is TGTGCCAGCAGCTCACATCGGAGACTAGCGGGGGGTGAGCAGTTCTTC. It specifies CASSSHRRLAGGEQFF. Supplemented by reference TRBV7-9 and TRBJ2-1, the full variable domain reads DTGVSQNPRHKITKRGQNVTFRCDPISEHNRLYWYRQTLGQGPEFLTYFQNEAQLEKSRLLSDRFSAERPKGSFSTLEIQRTEQGDSAMYLCASSSHRRLAGGEQFFGPGTRLTVL.

J is TRBJ2-5 and V is TRBV7-6, with D possibly matching TRBD2 (5 bases). V was clipped by 5 bases and J by 2 bases, with 18 bases between them. This CDR3 has 16 residues. Germline V CDR1 and CDR2: SGHVS, FNYEAQ. Written as DNA, the CDR3 is TGTGCCAGCAGCCCTGTTGGACGGGGTAGGCAAGAGACCCAGTACTTC. Amino acids: CASSPVGRGRQETQYF. Together with reference TRBV7-6 and TRBJ2-5, the CDR3 gives the full variable domain: GAGVSQSPRYKVTKRGQDVALRCDPISGHVSLYWYRQALGQGPEFLTYFNYEAQQDKSGLPNDRFSAERPEGSISTLTIQRTEQRDSAMYRCASSPVGRGRQETQYFGPGTRLLVL.